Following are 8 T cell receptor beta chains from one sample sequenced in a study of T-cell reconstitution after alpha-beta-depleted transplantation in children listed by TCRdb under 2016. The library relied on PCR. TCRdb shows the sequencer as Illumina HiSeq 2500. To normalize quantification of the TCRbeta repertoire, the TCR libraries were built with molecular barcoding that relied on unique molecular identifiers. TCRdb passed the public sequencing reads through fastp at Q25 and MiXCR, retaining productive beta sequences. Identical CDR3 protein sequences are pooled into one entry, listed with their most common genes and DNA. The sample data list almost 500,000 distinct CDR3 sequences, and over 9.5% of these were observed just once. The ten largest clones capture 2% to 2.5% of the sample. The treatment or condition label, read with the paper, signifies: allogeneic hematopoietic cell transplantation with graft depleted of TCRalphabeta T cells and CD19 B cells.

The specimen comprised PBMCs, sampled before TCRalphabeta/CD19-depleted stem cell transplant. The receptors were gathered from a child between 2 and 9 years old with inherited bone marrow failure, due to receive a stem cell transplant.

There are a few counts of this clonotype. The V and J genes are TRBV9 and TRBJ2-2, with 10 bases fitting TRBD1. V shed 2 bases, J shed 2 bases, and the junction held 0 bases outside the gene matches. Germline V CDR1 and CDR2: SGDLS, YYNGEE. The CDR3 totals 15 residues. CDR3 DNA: TGTGCCAGCAGCGTGACAGGGGGCAACACCGGGGAGCTGTTTTTT. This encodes CASSVTGGNTGELFF.

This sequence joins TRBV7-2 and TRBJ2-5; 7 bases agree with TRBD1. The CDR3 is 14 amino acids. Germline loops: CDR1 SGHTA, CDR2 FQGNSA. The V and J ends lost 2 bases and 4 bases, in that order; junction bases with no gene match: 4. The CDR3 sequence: CASSLRTGPETQYF. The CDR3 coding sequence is TGTGCCAGCAGCTTAAGGACAGGTCCAGAGACCCAGTACTTC.

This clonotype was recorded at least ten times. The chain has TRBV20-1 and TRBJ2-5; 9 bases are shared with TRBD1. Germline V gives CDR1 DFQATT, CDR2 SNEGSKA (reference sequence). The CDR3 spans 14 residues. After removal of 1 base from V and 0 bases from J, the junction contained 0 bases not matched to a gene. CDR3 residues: CSARGDRDQETQYF. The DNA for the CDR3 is TGCAGTGCTAGAGGGGACAGGGACCAAGAGACCCAGTACTTC.

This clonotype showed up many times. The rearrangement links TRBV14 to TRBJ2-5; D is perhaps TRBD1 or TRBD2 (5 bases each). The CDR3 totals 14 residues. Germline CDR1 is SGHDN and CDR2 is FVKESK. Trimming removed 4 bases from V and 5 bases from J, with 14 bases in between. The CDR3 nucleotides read TGTGCCAGCAGCCGGACGGGACCTTGGGAGACCCAGTACTTC. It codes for CASSRTGPWETQYF.

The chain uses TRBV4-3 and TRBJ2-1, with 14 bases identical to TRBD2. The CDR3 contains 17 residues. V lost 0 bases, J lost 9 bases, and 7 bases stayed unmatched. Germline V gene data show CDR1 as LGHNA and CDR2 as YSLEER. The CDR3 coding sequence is TGCGCCAGCAGCCAAGAGCCGGGACTAGCGGGAGACCTTGAGCAGTTCTTC. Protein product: CASSQEPGLAGDLEQFF.

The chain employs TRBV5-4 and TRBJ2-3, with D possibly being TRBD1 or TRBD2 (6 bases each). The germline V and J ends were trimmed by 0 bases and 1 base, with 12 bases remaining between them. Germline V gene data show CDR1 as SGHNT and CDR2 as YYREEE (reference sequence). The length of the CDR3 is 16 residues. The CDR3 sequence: CASSLAGGGGTDTQYF. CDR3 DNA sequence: TGTGCCAGCAGCTTGGCCGGAGGGGGAGGCACAGATACGCAGTATTTT.

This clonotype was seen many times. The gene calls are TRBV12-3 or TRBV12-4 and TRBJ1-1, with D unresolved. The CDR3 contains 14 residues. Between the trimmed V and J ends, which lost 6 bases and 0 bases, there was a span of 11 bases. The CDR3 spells CASSSGYMNTEAFF. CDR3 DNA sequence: TGTGCCAGCAGCTCGGGCTATATGAACACTGAAGCTTTCTTT.

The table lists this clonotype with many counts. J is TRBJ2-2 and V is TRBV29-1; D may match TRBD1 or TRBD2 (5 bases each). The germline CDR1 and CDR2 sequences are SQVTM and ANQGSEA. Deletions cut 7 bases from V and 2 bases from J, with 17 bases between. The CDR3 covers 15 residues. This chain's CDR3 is CSARAGRPNTGELFF. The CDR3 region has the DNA TGCAGCGCCAGGGCAGGGAGACCTAACACCGGGGAGCTGTTTTTT.